The 27 T cell receptor beta chains below all came from one sample that was sequenced in a study of blood T cell repertoires in COVID-19. The assay was immunoSEQ multiplex PCR, and TCRdb's table has in-frame clones only and misses some. The table records 300,000 to 350,000 clones, roughly 88% of them present only once. Source material: peripheral blood. The receptors come from a woman in her 30s with COVID-19, enrolled during active disease.

The chain has TRBV9 and TRBJ2-2, with 9 nucleotides matching TRBD2. Germline V gene sequence: CDR1 SGDLS, CDR2 YYNGEE. CDR3 length: 16 amino acids. The ends lost 3 bases at V and 7 bases at J; junction bases unmatched: 10. CDR3 coding DNA: TGTGCCAGCAGCGGCCCTAGCGGGGTACGTTTCGGGGAGCTGTTTTTT. Its translation is CASSGPSGVRFGELFF.

The chain recombines TRBV4-1 with TRBJ1-4, with 7 positions matching TRBD1. CDR1 and CDR2 from the germline V gene are MGHRA and YSYEKL. This CDR3 region has 15 residues. Trimming took 4 bases from V and 2 from J; bases not matched to a gene: 4. CDR3 nucleotides: TGCGCCAGCAGCCCCGACAGGGCCACTAATGAAAAACTGTTTTTT. Its protein product is CASSPDRATNEKLFF.

This rearrangement joins TRBV5-4 to TRBJ1-4, with no clear D. Germline-derived CDR1 and CDR2 are SGHNT and YYREEE (reference sequence). V shed 0 bases and J shed 8 bases, with 17 bases lying between them. This CDR3 is built from 16 residues. The DNA of the CDR3 is TGTGCCAGCAGCTTGGATTCGAGCTATAGCGTGGAAAAACTGTTTTTT. This sequence encodes CASSLDSSYSVEKLFF.

V is TRBV18 and J is TRBJ1-1; D is unresolved. In germline, CDR1 is KGHSH, CDR2 LQKENI. The CDR3 totals 15 residues. V gave up 0 bases and J gave up 1 base, with 9 bases separating them. This CDR3 is CASSPPGRSNTEAFF. In DNA form, the CDR3 reads TGTGCCAGCTCACCACCGGGCAGATCGAACACTGAAGCTTTCTTT.

The genes are TRBV29-1 and TRBJ2-5; TRBD2 is a possible D gene (6 bases). Trimming removed 3 bases from V and 1 base from J, with 9 bases in between. Germline V CDR1 and CDR2: SQVTM, ANQGSEA. The CDR3 totals 13 residues. In nucleotides, the CDR3 is TGCAGCGTTGAGTCGGGACTCCAAGAGACCCAGTACTTC. As protein: CSVESGLQETQYF.

The V gene is TRBV9, the J gene TRBJ1-1, with 7 bases aligning to TRBD1. This CDR3 spans 14 amino acids. The germline V gene has CDR1 SGDLS and CDR2 YYNGEE. The junction had 5 bases not matched to a gene; V was cut back by 0 bases and J by 6 bases. The CDR3 coding sequence is TGTGCCAGCAGCGTAGAAGGGGGCGCCGCTGAAGCTTTCTTT. It specifies CASSVEGGAAEAFF.

V is TRBV7-2 and J is TRBJ2-5; 10 bases fit TRBD2. Germline V CDR1 and CDR2: SGHTA, FQGNSA. CDR3 size: 14 residues. With V trimmed by 5 bases and J by 10 bases, 10 bases remained unmatched. CDR3 loop: CASSAVSGGAGQYF. DNA for the CDR3: TGTGCCAGCAGCGCCGTGAGCGGGGGGGCCGGCCAGTACTTC.

The rearrangement joins TRBV2 to TRBJ2-5, with D possibly matching TRBD2 (6 bases). The germline V gene encodes CDR1 SNHLY and CDR2 FYNNEI. V was clipped by 3 bases and J by 7 bases, with 12 bases between them. This CDR3 is 13 amino acids long. CDR3 in DNA: TGTGCCAGCAGTGAGGGACTGTTAGGGACCCAGTACTTC. Protein: CASSEGLLGTQYF.

This chain joins TRBV19 and TRBJ1-2; no clear D gene. This CDR3 spans 15 amino acids. Germline-derived CDR1 and CDR2 are LNHDA and SQIVND (reference sequence). Trimming took 7 bases from V and 8 from J, leaving 23 bases between them. CDR3 loop: CASTFVAELQQGYTF. In nucleotides, the CDR3 is TGTGCCAGTACTTTTGTGGCGGAACTTCAGCAGGGCTACACCTTC.

This chain links TRBV2 with TRBJ1-3, with a weak D call TRBD1 (5 bases). Trimming took 6 bases from V and 2 from J, leaving 14 bases between them. Looked up from germline, CDR1 is SNHLY and CDR2 is FYNNEI. CDR3 length equals 15 residues. CDR3 protein: CASSADRRTGNTIYF. In DNA form, the CDR3 reads TGTGCCAGCAGCGCTGACAGACGAACTGGAAACACCATATATTTT.

The CDR3 region has the DNA TGTGCCAGCAGTGTGGAGGGACGATATGGCTACACCTTC. As protein: CASSVEGRYGYTF. V and J are TRBV2 and TRBJ1-2; D possibly corresponds to TRBD1 (5 bases). V lost 4 bases and J 5 bases, leaving 11 bases between the germline ends. Germline V gives CDR1 SNHLY, CDR2 FYNNEI. This CDR3 has 13 residues.

The chain employs TRBV7-2 and TRBJ2-3; 9 nucleotides align to TRBD2. Trimming cost V 7 bases and J 3 bases; bases outside gene matches: 5. Germline V lookup: CDR1 SGHTA, CDR2 FQGNSA. This CDR3 has 14 residues. The CDR3 DNA is TGTGCCAGCACCATAGCGGGGGCGACAGATACGCAGTATTTT. This sequence encodes CASTIAGATDTQYF.

This clone appeared many times. The gene calls are TRBV5-6 and TRBJ2-1; no clear D gene. From germline, CDR1 is SGHDT and CDR2 YYEEEE. With 0 bases removed from V and 0 bases from J, the gap between germline ends came to 7 bases. This CDR3 comprises 15 residues. DNA for the CDR3: TGTGCCAGCAGCTTGGATCTCAGCTCCTACAATGAGCAGTTCTTC. Protein sequence: CASSLDLSSYNEQFF.

The chain carries TRBV7-8 and TRBJ1-3; the match to TRBD1 covers 8 bases. The V segment lost 2 bases and the J segment 0 bases; nucleotides outside the gene matches: 6. Germline V gives CDR1 SGHVS, CDR2 FQNEAQ. CDR3 length equals 17 residues. The CDR3 DNA sequence: TGTGCCAGCAGCTTACCAGACAGGGGATTCTCTGGAAACACCATATATTTT. Protein sequence: CASSLPDRGFSGNTIYF.

The chain is built from TRBV5-1 and TRBJ1-1, with D perhaps TRBD1 (5 bases). Trimming left V 1 base short and J 4 bases short, with 8 bases between. CDR1 and CDR2 (germline): SGHRS, YFSETQ. CDR3 length: 13 amino acids. The CDR3 here is CASSLRRGTEAFF. The CDR3 DNA is TGCGCCAGCAGCTTGCGAAGGGGCACTGAAGCTTTCTTT.

V and J are TRBV10-2 and TRBJ2-3, with 7 nucleotides matching TRBD2. V lost 0 bases to trimming and J lost 1 base; unmatched junction nucleotides: 1. The CDR3 has 15 amino acids. Germline CDR1 and CDR2: WSHSY and SAAADI. Written as DNA, the CDR3 is TGCGCCAGCAGTGAGTCCGCGGGGGGCACAGATACGCAGTATTTT. This encodes CASSESAGGTDTQYF.

The chain uses TRBV3-1 (or the pseudogene TRBV3-2) and TRBJ2-3, with D hard to call. This CDR3 region has 14 residues. Trimming removed 2 bases at V and 1 base at J, with 7 bases between. Germline V gene sequence: CDR1 LGHDT, CDR2 YNNKEL (reference sequence). In nucleotides, the CDR3 is TGTGCCAGCAGCCAACTCGCGGGCACAGATACGCAGTATTTT. It translates to CASSQLAGTDTQYF.

The chain links TRBV10-1 to TRBJ2-7; unclear D gene. Per germline, CDR1 WNHNN and CDR2 SYGVQD (reference sequence). The CDR3 runs to 16 residues. The V end was cut by 4 bases, the J end by 6 bases, with 22 bases between. CDR3 in amino acids: CASSGYDLRVASEQYF. The CDR3 DNA reads TGCGCCAGCAGTGGCTACGACCTTCGGGTTGCAAGCGAGCAGTACTTC.

This clone has just one count. Different DNA sequences within this sample yield the same CDR3. V gene TRBV6-5 combines with J gene TRBJ2-1, with TRBD2 matching over 11 bases. Per the germline V gene, CDR1 is MNHEY and CDR2 is SVGAGI. V lost 4 bases and J lost 4; bases outside the gene matches: 3. The CDR3 is 15 residues long. CDR3 protein: CASSSGTSGYNEQFF. In DNA, the CDR3 is TGTGCCAGCAGTTCCGGGACTAGCGGATACAATGAGCAGTTCTTC.

The chain joins TRBV10-2 to TRBJ2-5; D remains ambiguous. Germline V CDR1 and CDR2: WSHSY, SAAADI. This CDR3 contains 13 residues. V lost 5 bases and J 5 bases, leaving 12 bases between the germline ends. CDR3 residues: CASSPARVETQYF. The CDR3 nucleotides read TGCGCCAGCAGTCCTGCCCGGGTCGAGACCCAGTACTTC.

V is TRBV11-2 and J is TRBJ2-5, with TRBD1 as a possible D gene (5 bases). Germline V gives CDR1 SGHAT, CDR2 FQNNGV. The CDR3 loop spans 18 amino acids. V lost 5 bases, J lost 1 base, and 23 bases lay in between. CDR3 sequence reads: CASSPGFLRSTSQETQYF. The CDR3 DNA follows: TGTGCCAGCAGCCCAGGGTTTTTGCGGTCCACCTCCCAAGAGACCCAGTACTTC.

The gene calls are TRBV6-5 and TRBJ1-1; D is perhaps TRBD1 (6 bases). CDR1 MNHEY and CDR2 SVGAGI come from the germline V gene. The V and J ends lost 0 bases and 7 bases respectively, with 9 bases between them. The CDR3 length is 13 residues. The DNA for the CDR3 is TGTGCCAGCAGTTACTCGGGGGCCCGTGAAGCTTTCTTT. It codes for CASSYSGAREAFF.

The V and J genes are TRBV28 and TRBJ1-2; 12 positions agree with TRBD1. Germline V gene lookup returns CDR1 MDHEN and CDR2 SYDVKM. The CDR3 covers 17 residues. The V segment lost 6 bases and the J segment 3 bases; nucleotides outside the gene matches: 11. The DNA for the CDR3 is TGTGCCAGCAGCCGTATCGGGACAGGGGGCGCTTACTATGGCTACACCTTC. It yields the protein CASSRIGTGGAYYGYTF.

In this sample, this clone turned up many times. The V gene is TRBV10-1, the J gene TRBJ1-1; a possible D gene is TRBD1 (5 bases). CDR1 is WNHNN, CDR2 SYGVQD, per germline (reference sequence). V lost 0 bases, J lost 6 bases, and 11 bases lay in between. This CDR3 has 14 amino acids. CDR3 sequence (DNA): TGCGCCAGCAGTGAGTCGTGGACACGTGCTGAAGCTTTCTTT. Translation gives CASSESWTRAEAFF.

Regarding this clone: The junction and the germline gene differ at one end; a read error may be behind it. The chain joins TRBV10-3 to TRBJ1-2; D perhaps matches TRBD1 (5 bases). CDR1 is ENHRY and CDR2 is SYGVKD in the germline V gene. The CDR3 runs to 13 residues. The CDR3 region is CAISDGGNSGYTF. The CDR3 DNA sequence: TGTGCCATCAGTGACGGGGGAAACTCTGGCTACACCTTC.

The J gene is TRBJ1-6, the V gene TRBV20-1, with 7 bases identical to TRBD1. CDR3 size: 14 residues. V was pared by 3 bases and J by 7 bases, with 6 bases of the junction left unmatched. Germline CDR1 reads DFQATT; CDR2 reads SNEGSKA (reference sequence). In DNA, the CDR3 is TGCAGTGCTAGTGTCTTACAGGGGAATTCACCCCTCCACTTT. Its translation: CSASVLQGNSPLHF.

The genes are TRBV2 and TRBJ2-7; perhaps TRBD2 as D (5 bases). The germline CDR1 and CDR2 sequences are SNHLY and FYNNEI. The V and J ends lost 4 bases and 5 bases respectively, with 27 bases between them. This CDR3 is 18 amino acids long. The DNA of the CDR3 is TGTGCCAGCAGTGGCAATACCCCCAGACATCTCTCCGGGAACGAGCAGTACTTC. Its translation is CASSGNTPRHLSGNEQYF.